Below, 30 T cell receptor beta chains from the same sample are listed, as sequenced in a study of blood T cells in healthy people across ages. A second PCR of 7 to 11 cycles used a sample-barcoded 5' primer and a J-beta primer mix. TCRdb reprocessed the 5' RACE reads with MiXCR, giving one entry per CDR3 protein. This table holds about 780,000 distinct CDR3 sequences, 35% to 50% found once. Material for sequencing was blood. These receptors all stem from an elderly man in good health.

This clonotype was seen a few times. The CDR3 spells CASSLAGAGEDTQYF. The DNA for the CDR3 is TGTGCCAGCAGTCTAGCGGGAGCGGGGGAGGATACGCAGTATTTT. The chain is built from TRBV28 and TRBJ2-3, with 10 bases lining up with TRBD2. J gave up 6 bases and V 5 bases, and 8 bases lay outside the gene matches. Germline values: CDR1 MDHEN, CDR2 SYDVKM. This CDR3 is built from 15 residues.

The chain recombines TRBV18 with TRBJ2-3, with TRBD2 matching 10 bases. Trimming cost V 5 bases and J 2 bases; bases outside gene matches: 7. The CDR3 sequence is 16 residues long. Germline values: CDR1 KGHSH, CDR2 LQKENI. CDR3 coding DNA: TGTGCCAGCTCAACCCTACTAGCGGGGCCCACAGATACGCAGTATTTT. Translation: CASSTLLAGPTDTQYF.

This clonotype is a singleton in its sample. The rearrangement joins TRBV20-1 to TRBJ2-7; 14 bases map to TRBD2. This CDR3 has 16 amino acids. From germline, CDR1 is DFQATT and CDR2 SNEGSKA (reference sequence). The junction had 9 bases not matched to a gene; V was cut back by 6 bases and J by 2 bases. The CDR3 loop reads CSALGTSGSKAYEQYF. The CDR3 DNA reads TGCAGTGCCTTGGGGACTAGCGGGAGTAAGGCCTACGAGCAGTACTTC.

V is TRBV9 and J is TRBJ2-5; 11 bases line up with TRBD2. Germline CDR1 reads SGDLS; CDR2 reads YYNGEE. V lost 5 bases, J lost 3 bases, and 0 bases stayed unmatched. This CDR3 is built from 13 residues. As DNA, the CDR3 is TGTGCCAGCAGGACTAGCGGGGAAGAGACCCAGTACTTC. Its translation is CASRTSGEETQYF. The full variable domain, rest sourced from reference TRBV9 and TRBJ2-5, is DSGVTQTPKHLITATGQRVTLRCSPRSGDLSVYWYQQSLDQGLQFLIQYYNGEERAKGNILERFSAQQFPDLHSELNLSSLELGDSALYFCASRTSGEETQYFGPGTRLLVL.

This clonotype showed up just a few times. The chain recombines TRBV27 with TRBJ2-7, with TRBD1 identical over 9 bases. V trimming: 0 bases; J trimming: 0 bases; junction bases outside the gene matches: 9. The CDR3 has 18 residues. CDR1 and CDR2 from the germline V gene are MNHEY and SMNVEV (reference sequence). The CDR3 sequence: CASSLSIFGTGLSYEQYF. Here the CDR3 DNA reads TGTGCCAGCAGTTTATCGATTTTTGGGACAGGGCTCTCCTACGAGCAGTACTTC.

The chain links TRBV5-1 to TRBJ2-1; D perhaps matches TRBD2 (6 bases). The CDR3 is 16 residues long. V lost 4 bases to trimming and J lost 3 bases, with 17 bases between them. CDR1 SGHRS and CDR2 YFSETQ come from the germline V gene. The CDR3 is CASSLGRLGNYNEQFF. CDR3 in DNA: TGCGCCAGCAGCCTAGGTCGACTAGGCAACTACAATGAGCAGTTCTTC.

There are a few counts of this clonotype. The chain joins TRBV29-1 to TRBJ2-5; TRBD2 is a possible D gene (5 bases). In germline, CDR1 is SQVTM, CDR2 ANQGSEA. Trimming left V 7 bases short and J 11 bases short, with 23 bases between. The CDR3 is 13 amino acids. The CDR3 DNA reads TGCAGCGCTGGAACCGGGGTGGGTGATGAGCAGTACTTC. Its translation is CSAGTGVGDEQYF.

The rearrangement links TRBV27 to TRBJ2-3, with TRBD2 identical over 13 bases. V was clipped by 6 bases and J by 1 base; unmatched bases: 4. CDR1 is MNHEY, CDR2 SMNVEV, per germline (reference sequence). This CDR3 spans 16 amino acids. CDR3 region: CASRGLAGEGTDTQYF. The CDR3 DNA sequence: TGTGCCAGCAGAGGACTAGCGGGAGAGGGCACAGATACGCAGTATTTT.

This clonotype came up a few times. The chain employs TRBV11-2 and TRBJ2-1, with 8 bases lining up with TRBD2. CDR1 SGHAT and CDR2 FQNNGV come from the germline V gene. The CDR3 covers 17 residues. V lost 5 bases, J lost 5 bases, and 14 bases stayed unmatched. DNA of the CDR3: TGTGCCAGCAGCCGATATGGACTAGCTGAGGCGGACAATGAGCAGTTCTTC. It specifies CASSRYGLAEADNEQFF.

The chain has TRBV3-1 and TRBJ1-2, with 10 bases that match TRBD1. Germline assignment: CDR1 LGHDT and CDR2 YNNKEL (reference sequence). This CDR3 comprises 14 residues. J gave up 7 bases and V 6 bases, and 8 bases lay outside the gene matches. CDR3 coding DNA: TGTGCCAGCAGACCACCGGGACAGGGGCTTGGCTACACCTTC. As protein: CASRPPGQGLGYTF.

This clonotype was recorded a few times. This chain links TRBV12-3 or TRBV12-4 with TRBJ2-1; 7 nucleotides agree with TRBD2. J gave up 1 base and V 6 bases, and 9 bases lay outside the gene matches. There are 16 residues in the CDR3. The CDR3 region is CASSPPRGGSYNEQFF. CDR3 in DNA: TGTGCCAGCAGCCCCCCCCGGGGAGGGTCCTACAATGAGCAGTTCTTC.

This chain links TRBV29-1 with TRBJ2-3, with 12 positions matching TRBD1. CDR3 length: 14 residues. V shed 6 bases and J 7 bases; nucleotides not matched to a gene: 8. Looked up from germline, CDR1 is SQVTM and CDR2 is ANQGSEA. CDR3 residues: CSVAGTGGMNTQYF. Here the CDR3 DNA reads TGCAGCGTGGCCGGGACAGGGGGCATGAATACGCAGTATTTT.

In this sample, this clonotype turned up a few times. The V call is TRBV28, the J call TRBJ2-1; 7 nucleotides agree with TRBD1. The length of the CDR3 is 14 residues. CDR1 MDHEN and CDR2 SYDVKM come from the germline V gene. Unmatched junction bases numbered 2, after V lost 4 bases and J lost 2 bases. The CDR3 loop reads CASSSQGAYNEQFF. The CDR3 DNA follows: TGTGCCAGCAGTTCCCAGGGGGCCTACAATGAGCAGTTCTTC.

In this sample, this clonotype turned up once. J is TRBJ2-7 and V is TRBV5-1, with TRBD2 identical over 7 bases. Looked up from germline, CDR1 is SGHRS and CDR2 is YFSETQ. The CDR3 has 17 amino acids. The J segment lost 0 bases and the V segment lost 0 bases, leaving 9 bases of the junction unmatched. The DNA of the CDR3 is TGCGCCAGCAGCTTGGCCGGGGGGACCCAAAGCTCCTACGAGCAGTACTTC. Translating it yields CASSLAGGTQSSYEQYF.

The sample holds a few counts of this clonotype. This chain connects TRBV5-5 to TRBJ1-1; a possible D gene is TRBD1 (6 bases). CDR1 and CDR2 from the germline V gene are SGHKS and YYEKEE (reference sequence). This CDR3 is 14 amino acids long. V lost 2 bases, J lost 7 bases, and 15 bases lay in between. For the CDR3, the DNA is TGTGCCAGCAGCTTTTTCGGGGACACAATTGAAGCTTTCTTT. Amino acids: CASSFFGDTIEAFF.

The sample holds one count of this clonotype. CDR3 DNA: TGCAGTGCCCCACAGGGTTACCATGGCTACACCTTC. Amino acid sequence: CSAPQGYHGYTF. V usage is TRBV20-1 and J usage is TRBJ1-2; perhaps TRBD1 as D (6 bases). The length of the CDR3 is 12 residues. Trimming took 6 bases from V and 6 from J, leaving 14 bases between them. Germline CDR1 is DFQATT and CDR2 is SNEGSKA (reference sequence).

This clonotype appeared a few times. The V call is TRBV5-1, the J call TRBJ2-4, with 7 bases aligning to TRBD1. CDR1 SGHRS and CDR2 YFSETQ come from the germline V gene. The CDR3 has 16 amino acids. The ends lost 3 bases at V and 1 base at J; junction bases unmatched: 7. The CDR3 reads CASSSQGVVAKNIQYF. The CDR3 DNA is TGCGCCAGCAGCTCCCAGGGGGTTGTTGCCAAAAACATTCAGTACTTC.

In the case of this clonotype: The conserved final phenylalanine or tryptophan is absent from the CDR3, which likely points to a read error. The CDR3 reads CASSLSPSDSYEQYY. Here the CDR3 DNA reads TGTGCCAGCAGTTTATCGCCTAGCGACTCCTACGAGCAGTACTAC. V gene TRBV27 combines with J gene TRBJ2-7; D perhaps matches TRBD2 (6 bases). The CDR3 has 15 residues. Germline CDR1 reads MNHEY; CDR2 reads SMNVEV (reference sequence). Trimming cost V 0 bases and J 0 bases, with 9 bases left between them.

The chain links TRBV7-2 to TRBJ2-5; tentative D call: TRBD2 (7 bases). Trimming pared 3 bases from V and 4 bases from J, leaving 15 bases between. The CDR3 consists of 15 residues. Germline V CDR1 and CDR2: SGHTA, FQGNSA. CDR3 region: CASSLGGGLSETQYF. For the CDR3, the DNA is TGTGCCAGCAGCTTGGGAGGGGGGTTATCAGAGACCCAGTACTTC.

This clonotype came up once. The chain recombines TRBV10-3 with TRBJ2-5, with D perhaps being TRBD1 or TRBD2 (5 bases each). Trimming removed 8 bases at V and 11 bases at J, with 18 bases between. Germline V CDR1 and CDR2: ENHRY, SYGVKD. The CDR3 length is 12 residues. CDR3 nucleotide sequence: TGTGCCATCGGGGGTCTCGCGAAAGAGCAGTACTTC. Protein: CAIGGLAKEQYF.

V gene TRBV2 combines with J gene TRBJ1-2; 8 bases align to TRBD1. Germline CDR1 SNHLY, CDR2 FYNNEI. The CDR3 consists of 15 residues. V lost 3 bases to trimming and J lost 2 bases; unmatched junction nucleotides: 5. The CDR3 DNA follows: TGTGCCAGCAGTGACGGACAGGGCCTAAACTATGGCTACACCTTC. This gives the protein CASSDGQGLNYGYTF. The whole variable domain, remainder taken from reference TRBV2 and TRBJ1-2, is EPEVTQTPSHQVTQMGQEVILRCVPISNHLYFYWYRQILGQKVEFLVSFYNNEISEKSEIFDDQFSVERPDGSNFTLKIRSTKLEDSAMYFCASSDGQGLNYGYTFGSGTRLTVV.

This rearrangement joins TRBV20-1 to TRBJ2-1, with D possibly matching TRBD2 (7 bases). The germline V gene encodes CDR1 DFQATT and CDR2 SNEGSKA (reference sequence). The CDR3 length is 11 residues. V was cut by 8 bases and J by 8 bases, with 13 bases left in between. CDR3 residues: CSWAGAHEQFF. The CDR3 DNA is TGCAGTTGGGCGGGGGCGCATGAGCAGTTCTTC.

The J gene is TRBJ2-5, the V gene TRBV20-1, with unresolved D. Germline V gene data show CDR1 as DFQATT and CDR2 as SNEGSKA (reference sequence). V lost 4 bases to trimming and J lost 1 base, with 7 bases between them. The CDR3 sequence is 12 residues long. The CDR3 spells CSATSAQETQYF. Here the CDR3 DNA reads TGCAGTGCTACTAGTGCCCAAGAGACCCAGTACTTC.

A few counts support this clonotype. This chain uses TRBV20-1 with TRBJ2-7; the match to TRBD2 covers 8 bases. V lost 6 bases to trimming and J lost 0 bases; unmatched junction nucleotides: 10. The germline gives CDR1 DFQATT, CDR2 SNEGSKA (reference sequence). This CDR3 is 15 amino acids long. CDR3 residues: CSAAMQREPSYEQYF. The DNA of the CDR3 is TGCAGTGCGGCCATGCAGCGGGAGCCCTCCTACGAGCAGTACTTC.

The chain is built from TRBV12-3 or TRBV12-4 and TRBJ1-1, with TRBD1 as a possible D gene (5 bases). CDR3 length equals 14 residues. V lost 1 base to trimming and J lost 5 bases, with 11 bases between them. CDR3 in amino acids: CASSLEGRTTEAFF. CDR3 in DNA: TGTGCCAGCAGTTTAGAGGGACGGACGACTGAAGCTTTCTTT.

The chain recombines TRBV5-1 with TRBJ2-4; 7 bases fit TRBD1. Trimming took 1 base from V and 7 from J; bases not matched to a gene: 8. The CDR3 consists of 15 residues. Germline CDR1 SGHRS, CDR2 YFSETQ. CDR3 residues: CASSLTLGTENIQYF. DNA of the CDR3: TGCGCCAGCAGCTTGACTTTAGGGACAGAGAACATTCAGTACTTC.

CDR3 nucleotide sequence: TGTGCCAGCAGCCGCGCCGGGCACAAAGAGCAGTACTTC. Amino acids: CASSRAGHKEQYF. The genes are TRBV12-3 or TRBV12-4 and TRBJ2-7; unclear D gene. Deletions cut 6 bases from V and 7 bases from J, with 16 bases between. This CDR3 has 13 residues.

This clonotype was detected many times. This rearrangement joins TRBV13 to TRBJ2-7; D gene ambiguous. The J call may be in error: the DNA end matches TRBJ2-5 better. The CDR3 loop spans 11 amino acids. CDR1 is PRHDT and CDR2 is FYEKMQ in the germline V gene (reference sequence). The CDR3 nucleotides read TGTGCCAGCAGCTTCATGGAGACCCAGTACTTC. Translation: CASSFMETQYF.

Worth noting for this clonotype: A read error may account for a junction end that differs from germline. The CDR3 nucleotides are TGTGCCAGCAGCGCCGTACCTACTGCTAACTATAGCTACACCTTC. It is translated as CASSAVPTANYSYTF. The rearrangement uses TRBV9 and TRBJ1-2; no definite D call. Per the germline V gene, CDR1 is SGDLS and CDR2 is YYNGEE. CDR3 size: 15 residues.

This clonotype turned up a few times. This clone may be a read error of a much larger clone one base away. This chain joins TRBV27 and TRBJ2-7, with D unresolved. The germline V and J ends were trimmed by 4 bases and 7 bases, with 14 bases remaining between them. CDR1 MNHEY and CDR2 SMNVEV come from the germline V gene (reference sequence). This CDR3 is 13 amino acids long. CDR3 sequence: CASSSVLGNEQYF. CDR3 sequence (DNA): TGTGCCAGCAGTTCGGTGCTGGGTAATGAGCAGTACTTC.